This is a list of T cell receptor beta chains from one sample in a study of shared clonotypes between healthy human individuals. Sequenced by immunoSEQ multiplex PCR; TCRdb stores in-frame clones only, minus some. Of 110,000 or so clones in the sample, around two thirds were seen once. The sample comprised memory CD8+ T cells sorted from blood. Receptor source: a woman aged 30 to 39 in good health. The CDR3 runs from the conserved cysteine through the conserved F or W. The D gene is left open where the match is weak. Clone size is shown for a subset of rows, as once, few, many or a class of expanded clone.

DNA: TGTGCCAGCAGAGGTGGGACAGGCCAAGTCGAGACCCAGTACTTC
CDR3: CASRGGTGQVETQYF
length: 15
D: TRBD1
V: TRBV28
size: .
J: TRBJ2-5

DNA: TGTGCCAGCAGTTCCGTCTCGGGGGTGAGCGAAAAACTGTTTTTT
CDR3: CASSSVSGVSEKLFF
length: 15
D: .
V: TRBV27
size: .
J: TRBJ1-4

DNA: TGTGCCAGCAGTTTGTACAGCCAAGAGACCCAGTACTTC
CDR3: CASSLYSQETQYF
length: 13
D: .
V: TRBV27
size: .
J: TRBJ2-5

DNA: TGTGCCAGCAGTGAGTCAGGAGAGAATGAGCAGTTCTTC
CDR3: CASSESGENEQFF
length: 13
D: .
V: TRBV6-4
size: few
J: TRBJ2-1

DNA: TGTGCCACCAGCAGACGCGGTTTTTACAATGAGCAGTTCTTC
CDR3: CATSRRGFYNEQFF
length: 14
D: .
V: TRBV15
size: .
J: TRBJ2-1

DNA: TGTGCCAGCAGCTTGCGGGAGGTTTACTACGAGCAGTACTTC
CDR3: CASSLREVYYEQYF
length: 14
D: TRBD2
V: TRBV5-5
size: .
J: TRBJ2-7

DNA: TGCGCCAGCAGCCAACGAATCTCCGGGGCGATCACAGATACGCAGTATTTT
CDR3: CASSQRISGAITDTQYF
length: 17
D: .
V: TRBV4-1
size: few
J: TRBJ2-3

DNA: TGTGCCAGCAGACGGACAGGCACCAACATTCAGTACTTC
CDR3: CASRRTGTNIQYF
length: 13
D: TRBD1
V: TRBV5-4
size: .
J: TRBJ2-4

DNA: TGTGCCAGCAGCGTCGAGCTGGTTGGGACCGGGGAGCTGTTTTTT
CDR3: CASSVELVGTGELFF
length: 15
D: .
V: TRBV9
size: .
J: TRBJ2-2

DNA: TGTGCCAGCAGCCCAGCGGCGGGTTACTCCTACGAGCAGTACTTC
CDR3: CASSPAAGYSYEQYF
length: 15
D: .
V: TRBV7-8
size: many
J: TRBJ2-7

DNA: TGTGCCATCAGTGCGGGACTCAAAACCAGCTCCTACGAGCAGTACTTC
CDR3: CAISAGLKTSSYEQYF
length: 16
D: .
V: TRBV6-6
size: few
J: TRBJ2-7

DNA: TGTGCCAGCAGTGAGCCCGCAAGCTCTGGAAACACCATATATTTT
CDR3: CASSEPASSGNTIYF
length: 15
D: .
V: TRBV25-1
size: .
J: TRBJ1-3

DNA: TGTGCCACCAGCAGGAGCGCCGGGACCCACTACGAGCAGTACTTC
CDR3: CATSRSAGTHYEQYF
length: 15
D: .
V: TRBV15
size: .
J: TRBJ2-7

DNA: TGCGCCAGCAGCCCGGACGTGGGGCCTAGCGGGAGCTTCACCTACGAGCAGTACTTC
CDR3: CASSPDVGPSGSFTYEQYF
length: 19
D: TRBD2
V: TRBV4-1
size: .
J: TRBJ2-7